Listed here is a single TCR beta chain. Its antigen is unknown. These data originate in a study of T cells after posttransplantation cyclophosphamide. Points from the study as a whole: After PTCy, TRB diversity resembled that of CNI/methotrexate controls. Later post-transplant blood repertoires were often dominated by donor CD8+ memory clones. Tissue-infiltrating T cells from skin or gut overlapped little with blood T cells.

Peripheral blood was collected from the related graft donor on the marrow donation day. Using immunoSEQ multiplex PCR, the repertoire was profiled, and TCRdb retains in-frame clones only, with some absent. The sample has some 54,000 clones; 90% to 95% are singletons. The material sequenced was PBMCs. The sequence was collected from a woman in her twenties or thirties in good health and a related stem cell transplant donor.

For the CDR3, the DNA is TGTGCCAGCAGCCGCCGAGGGACAGGTGACACTGAAGCTTTCTTT. Encoded protein: CASSRRGTGDTEAFF. This chain joins TRBV7-9 and TRBJ1-1, with 8 bases identical to TRBD1. Germline V gives CDR1 SEHNR, CDR2 FQNEAQ (reference sequence). The CDR3 sequence is 15 residues long. J was trimmed by 3 bases and V by 5 bases; bases with no gene match: 8.